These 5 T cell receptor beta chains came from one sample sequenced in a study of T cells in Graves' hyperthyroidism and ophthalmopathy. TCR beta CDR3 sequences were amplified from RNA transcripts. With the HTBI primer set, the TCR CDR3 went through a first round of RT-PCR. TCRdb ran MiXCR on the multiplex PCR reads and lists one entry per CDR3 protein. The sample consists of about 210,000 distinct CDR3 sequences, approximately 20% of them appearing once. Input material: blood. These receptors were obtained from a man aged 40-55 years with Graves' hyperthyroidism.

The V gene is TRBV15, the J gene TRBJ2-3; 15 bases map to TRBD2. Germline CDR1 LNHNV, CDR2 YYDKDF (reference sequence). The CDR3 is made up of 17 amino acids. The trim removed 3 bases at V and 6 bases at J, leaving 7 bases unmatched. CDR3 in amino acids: CATSRGLAGGLDDTQYF. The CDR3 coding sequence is TGTGCCACCAGCAGGGGACTAGCGGGGGGCCTCGACGATACGCAGTATTTT. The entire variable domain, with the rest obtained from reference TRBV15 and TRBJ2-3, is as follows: DAMVIQNPRYQVTQFGKPVTLSCSQTLNHNVMYWYQQKSSQAPKLLFHYYDKDFNNEADTPDNFQSRRPNTSFCFLDIRSPGLGDTAMYLCATSRGLAGGLDDTQYFGPGTRLTVL.

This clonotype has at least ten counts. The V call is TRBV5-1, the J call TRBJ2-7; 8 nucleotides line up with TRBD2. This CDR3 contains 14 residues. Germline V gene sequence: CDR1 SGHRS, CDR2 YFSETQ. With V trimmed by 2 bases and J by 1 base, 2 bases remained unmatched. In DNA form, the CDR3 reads TGCGCCAGCAGCTTCGGGGGGGGATCCTACGAGCAGTACTTC. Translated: CASSFGGGSYEQYF.

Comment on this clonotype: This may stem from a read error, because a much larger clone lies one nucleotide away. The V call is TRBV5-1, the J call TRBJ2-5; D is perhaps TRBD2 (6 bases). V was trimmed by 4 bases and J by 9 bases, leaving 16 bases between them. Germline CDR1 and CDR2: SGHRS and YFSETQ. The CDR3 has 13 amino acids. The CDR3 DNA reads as TGCGCCAGCAGCCAGACCCAGAGGGAGGCCCAGTACTTC. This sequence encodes CASSQTQREAQYF.

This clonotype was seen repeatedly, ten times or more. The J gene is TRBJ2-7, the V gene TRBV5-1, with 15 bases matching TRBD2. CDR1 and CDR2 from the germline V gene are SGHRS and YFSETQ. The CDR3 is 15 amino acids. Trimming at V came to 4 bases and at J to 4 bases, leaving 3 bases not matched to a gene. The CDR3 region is CASSLGTSGGYEQYF. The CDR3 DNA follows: TGCGCCAGCAGCCTCGGGACTAGCGGGGGGTACGAGCAGTACTTC. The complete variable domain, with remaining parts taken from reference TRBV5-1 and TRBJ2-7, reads KAGVTQTPRYLIKTRGQQVTLSCSPISGHRSVSWYQQTPGQGLQFLFEYFSETQRNKGNFPGRFSGRQFSNSRSEMNVSTLELGDSALYLCASSLGTSGGYEQYFGPGTRLTVT.

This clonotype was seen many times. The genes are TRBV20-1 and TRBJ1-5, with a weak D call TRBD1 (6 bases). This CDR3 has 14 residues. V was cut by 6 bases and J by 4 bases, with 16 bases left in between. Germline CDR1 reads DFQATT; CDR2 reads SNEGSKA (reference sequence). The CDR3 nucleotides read TGCAGTGCCAAAGGGGGGGCGGCAAATCAGCCCCAGCATTTT. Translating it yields CSAKGGAANQPQHF.